These 3 T cell receptor beta chains were all obtained from the same sample, sequenced in a study of molecular identifiers for immune sequencing clone quantification. TCRdb analysed the PCR reads with MiXCR anew, one entry per CDR3 protein. The sample shows some 100,000 distinct CDR3 sequences, roughly 34% of them seen only once. Specimen: naive CD8+ T cells from blood, with Jurkat cell RNA spiked in. Subset indicated: FACS-sorted CD8+CD4-CCR7+CD45RA+ naive T cells. The receptors were sampled from a human donor in good health. Some libraries in this study had Jurkat cell RNA spiked in.

This clonotype has at least ten counts. This chain links TRBV5-6 with TRBJ2-1; D is possibly TRBD1 or TRBD2 (5 bases each). Trimming pared 9 bases from V and 8 bases from J, leaving 18 bases between. CDR3 length: 13 amino acids. Germline V lookup: CDR1 SGHDT, CDR2 YYEEEE. The CDR3 nucleotides are TGTGCCACCGGTAGGGGAGATAACGATGAGCAGTTCTTC. Protein product: CATGRGDNDEQFF.

This clonotype was seen ten or more times. The V and J genes are TRBV28 and TRBJ2-6; D remains unclear. The CDR3 runs to 15 residues. Trimming cost V 3 bases and J 3 bases, with 9 bases left between them. Germline V gene data show CDR1 as MDHEN and CDR2 as SYDVKM. CDR3 loop: CASSLYPVGANVLTF. CDR3 DNA sequence: TGTGCCAGCAGTTTGTATCCAGTTGGGGCCAACGTCCTGACTTTC.

The genes are TRBV6-2 or TRBV6-3 and TRBJ2-1; D remains ambiguous. V lost 0 bases and J lost 3, with 18 bases in between. The CDR3 runs 18 residues. The germline gives CDR1 MNHEY, CDR2 SVGEGT. The CDR3 protein is CASSYSRTGESYYNEQFF. The CDR3 DNA follows: TGTGCCAGCAGTTACTCTAGAACGGGTGAATCGTACTACAATGAGCAGTTCTTC.